This T cell receptor (beta chain) was observed in a study of vaccination and CD4 T cells after COVID-19. The treatment is: approximately nine-day PBMC culture with coronavirus spike peptide pools or control peptides (ViraFEST assay). Negative selection was the method that isolated CD4+ T cells after 10 days of culture. There are 13 residues in the CDR3. The germline V gene has CDR1 SGHTA and CDR2 FQGNSA. The V end lost 4 bases, the J end lost 9 bases, and 16 bases lay between the germline ends. The Oncomine TCR Beta short-read assay generated sequence data from the DNA of cultured CD4+ T cells. TCRdb redid the calling of the PCR reads with MiXCR, one entry per CDR3 protein. The sample includes 9,500 to 12,000 distinct CDR3 sequences, over 50% of them seen just once. Remarks on this clonotype: Its antigen is undetermined.

V and J are TRBV7-2 and TRBJ2-7; the D gene is possibly TRBD2 (8 bases). The sequence came from a human donor who had recovered from COVID-19. Sequencing was done on a sample of CD4+ T cells from blood, cultured in vitro. In nucleotides, the CDR3 is TGTGCCAGCAGCTACGACAGGGCGGGAGGGCAGTACTTC. Protein: CASSYDRAGGQYF.